A selection of T cell receptor beta chains follows, all from one sample in a study of cytomegalovirus exposure and HLA in healthy donors. Generated by immunoSEQ multiplex PCR, the TCRdb table keeps only in-frame clones and is missing some. The data show 150,000 or so clones, approximately 85% seen once. The sample was PBMCs. These receptors all stem from a woman younger than 35 in good health and CMV-seronegative. The CDR3 runs from the conserved cysteine through the conserved F or W. Where a row states a size, it is once, few, many or the class of an expanded clone; other rows omit it.

>NA|TRBV4-3|TRBJ1-5
CASSQAIVGRNNQPQHF
>NA|TRBV11-2|TRBJ2-1
CASSQTPRHEQFF
>NA|TRBV7-2|TRBJ1-2
CASSLTTTDRFYGYTF
>NA|TRBV27|TRBJ2-5
CASSSGTSGQETQYF
>NA|TRBV28|TRBJ1-6
CASRKQKGSYNSPLHF
>NA|TRBV6-6|TRBJ2-1
CASSRTGDPSYNEQFF
>NA|TRBV19|TRBJ2-3
CASSIRGTGGDTQYF
>once|TRBV28|TRBJ2-1
CASSLFEGTSGTNEQFF
>NA|TRBV20-1|TRBJ1-2
CSAGTGFGYTF
>NA|TRBV9|TRBJ2-2
CASSRLAENTGELFF
>once|TRBV12-2|TRBJ1-2
CASRPGDRGLGYTF
>NA|TRBV6-5|TRBJ2-1
CASSYSSGSYNEQFF
>NA|TRBV28|TRBJ1-1
CASSYTWTANTEAFF
>NA|TRBV9|TRBJ1-6
CASSPSGRGDSPLHF
>NA|TRBV6-1|TRBJ2-1
CASSEARTSASSYNEQFF
>NA|TRBV7-2|TRBJ2-7
CASSLGLAVTEQYF
>few|TRBV19|TRBJ2-7
CASSLGTGGEQYF
>many|TRBV6-4|TRBJ2-3
CASSETSGATDTQYF
>NA|TRBV7-2|TRBJ2-4
CASSLAGTGGTRGYF
>NA|TRBV7-9|TRBJ1-5
CASSFLGQNQPQHF
>NA|TRBV27|TRBJ1-6
CASRLPGTGDSPLHF
>NA|TRBV27|TRBJ2-1
CASSFRLAGGLADNEQFF
>NA|TRBV7-2|TRBJ2-3
CASSLVTFTAEWSTDTQYF
>NA|TRBV28|TRBJ2-7
CASSFTGETYEQYF
>NA|TRBV7-9|TRBJ2-7
CASSPLGLAGSYEQYF
>NA|TRBV5-1|TRBJ1-1
CASSPFVWGEAMNTEAFF
>few|TRBV6-5|TRBJ2-1
CASSLAGGPGDEQFF
>once|TRBV5-1|TRBJ1-1
CASSHGQGYTEAFF
>NA|TRBV5-1|TRBJ2-3
CASSPGTDTQYF
>NA|TRBV11-2|TRBJ1-2
CASSLFWQGAMVDYGYTF
>once|TRBV13|TRBJ2-5
CASSPRWGLPTTTGQETQYF
>NA|TRBV4-2|TRBJ2-7
CASSQAGTGNEQYF
>NA|TRBV4-3|TRBJ1-3
CASSQATVSSGNTIYF
>once|TRBV28|TRBJ2-5
CASSYDREETQYF
>NA|TRBV28|TRBJ2-7
CASSYRGYEQYF
>NA|TRBV30|TRBJ1-6
CAFRVTGVNSPLHF
>NA|TRBV28|TRBJ1-2
CASRTGHDGYTF
>once|TRBV28|TRBJ2-5
CASSFGLAGYLGEGETQYF
>NA|TRBV7-9|TRBJ2-7
CASSFRGVGAYEQYF
>NA|TRBV7-2|TRBJ2-7
CASRRLAGVYEQYF